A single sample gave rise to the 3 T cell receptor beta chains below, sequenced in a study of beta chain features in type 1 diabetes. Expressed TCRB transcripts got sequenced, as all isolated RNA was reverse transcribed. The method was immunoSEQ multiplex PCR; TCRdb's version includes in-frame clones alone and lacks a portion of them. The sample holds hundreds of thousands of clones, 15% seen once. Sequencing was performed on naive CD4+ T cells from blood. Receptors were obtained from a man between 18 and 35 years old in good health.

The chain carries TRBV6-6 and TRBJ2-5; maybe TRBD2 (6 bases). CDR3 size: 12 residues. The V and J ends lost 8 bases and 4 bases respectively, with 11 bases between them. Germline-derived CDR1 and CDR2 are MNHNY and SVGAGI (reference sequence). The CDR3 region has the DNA TGTGCCAGCCTCGGGGGAGGAGAGACCCAGTACTTC. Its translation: CASLGGGETQYF.

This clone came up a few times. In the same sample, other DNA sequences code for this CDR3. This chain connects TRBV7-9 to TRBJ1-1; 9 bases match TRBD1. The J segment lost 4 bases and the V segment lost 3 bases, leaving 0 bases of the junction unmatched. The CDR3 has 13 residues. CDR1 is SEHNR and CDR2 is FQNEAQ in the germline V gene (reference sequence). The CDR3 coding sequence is TGTGCCAGCAGCTTGGACAGGGGCACTGAAGCTTTCTTT. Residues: CASSLDRGTEAFF. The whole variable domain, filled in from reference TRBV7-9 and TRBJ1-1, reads DTGVSQNPRHKITKRGQNVTFRCDPISEHNRLYWYRQTLGQGPEFLTYFQNEAQLEKSRLLSDRFSAERPKGSFSTLEIQRTEQGDSAMYLCASSLDRGTEAFFGQGTRLTVV.

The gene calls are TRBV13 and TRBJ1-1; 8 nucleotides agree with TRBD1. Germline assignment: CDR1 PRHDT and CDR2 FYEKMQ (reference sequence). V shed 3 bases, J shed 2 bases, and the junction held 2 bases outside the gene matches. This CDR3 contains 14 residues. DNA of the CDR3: TGTGCCAGCAGCTTCGGACAGGGAAACACTGAAGCTTTCTTT. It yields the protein CASSFGQGNTEAFF.